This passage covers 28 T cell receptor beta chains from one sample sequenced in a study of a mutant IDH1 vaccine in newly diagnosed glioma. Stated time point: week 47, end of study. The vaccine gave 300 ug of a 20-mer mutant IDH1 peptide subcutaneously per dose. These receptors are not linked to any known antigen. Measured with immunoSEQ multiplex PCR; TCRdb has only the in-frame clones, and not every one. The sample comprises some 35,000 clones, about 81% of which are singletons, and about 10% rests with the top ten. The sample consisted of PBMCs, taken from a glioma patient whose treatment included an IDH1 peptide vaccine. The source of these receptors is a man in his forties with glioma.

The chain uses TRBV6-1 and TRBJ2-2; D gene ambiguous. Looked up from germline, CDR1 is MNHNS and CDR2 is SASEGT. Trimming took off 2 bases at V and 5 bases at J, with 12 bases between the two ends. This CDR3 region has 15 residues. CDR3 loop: CASSEQNRATGELFF. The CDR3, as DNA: TGTGCCAGCAGTGAACAAAACCGGGCAACCGGGGAGCTGTTTTTT.

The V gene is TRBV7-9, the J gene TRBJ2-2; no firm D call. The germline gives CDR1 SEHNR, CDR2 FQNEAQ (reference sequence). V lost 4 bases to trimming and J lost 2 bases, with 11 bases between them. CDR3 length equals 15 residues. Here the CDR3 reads CASSSGSVNTGELFF. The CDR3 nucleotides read TGTGCCAGCAGCTCTGGATCTGTTAACACCGGGGAGCTGTTTTTT.

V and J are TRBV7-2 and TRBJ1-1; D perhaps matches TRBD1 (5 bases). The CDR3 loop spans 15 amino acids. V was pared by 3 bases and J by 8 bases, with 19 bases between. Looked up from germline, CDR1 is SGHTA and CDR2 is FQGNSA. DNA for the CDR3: TGTGCCAGCAGCTTCAGTCTGGGGGGGTTGTTCGAAGCTTTCTTT. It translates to CASSFSLGGLFEAFF.

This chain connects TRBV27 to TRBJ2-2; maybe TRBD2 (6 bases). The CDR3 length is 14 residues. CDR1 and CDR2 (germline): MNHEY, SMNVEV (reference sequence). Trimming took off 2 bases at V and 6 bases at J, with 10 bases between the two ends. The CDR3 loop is CASSLMGGPGELFF. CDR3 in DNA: TGTGCCAGCAGTTTAATGGGGGGACCCGGGGAGCTGTTTTTT.

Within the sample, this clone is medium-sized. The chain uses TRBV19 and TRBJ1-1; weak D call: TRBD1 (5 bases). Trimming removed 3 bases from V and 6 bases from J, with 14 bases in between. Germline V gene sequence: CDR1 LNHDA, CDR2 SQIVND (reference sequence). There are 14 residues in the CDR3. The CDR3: CASSMGGEVAEAFF. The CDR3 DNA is TGTGCCAGTAGTATGGGAGGGGAGGTGGCTGAAGCTTTCTTT.

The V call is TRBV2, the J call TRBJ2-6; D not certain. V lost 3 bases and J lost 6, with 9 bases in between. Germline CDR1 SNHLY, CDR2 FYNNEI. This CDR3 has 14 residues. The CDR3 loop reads CASSDERAANVLTF. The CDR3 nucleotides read TGTGCCAGCAGTGATGAACGGGCGGCCAACGTCCTGACTTTC. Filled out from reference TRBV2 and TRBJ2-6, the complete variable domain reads EPEVTQTPSHQVTQMGQEVILRCVPISNHLYFYWYRQILGQKVEFLVSFYNNEISEKSEIFDDQFSVERPDGSNFTLKIRSTKLEDSAMYFCASSDERAANVLTFGAGSRLTVL.

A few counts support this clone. CDR3 DNA: TGCAGTGCTGGGGTGAACACTGAAGCTTTCTTT. It encodes CSAGVNTEAFF. This chain uses TRBV20-1 with TRBJ1-1; D gene uncertain. Germline CDR1 and CDR2: DFQATT and SNEGSKA (reference sequence). V lost 5 bases and J 0 bases, leaving 4 bases between the germline ends. The CDR3 is made up of 11 amino acids.

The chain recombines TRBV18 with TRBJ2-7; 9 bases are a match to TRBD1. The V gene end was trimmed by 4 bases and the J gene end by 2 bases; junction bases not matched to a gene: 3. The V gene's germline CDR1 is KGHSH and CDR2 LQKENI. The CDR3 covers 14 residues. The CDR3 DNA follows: TGTGCCAGCTCACAGGGACAGGGTCCCTACGAGCAGTACGTC. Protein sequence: CASSQGQGPYEQYV.

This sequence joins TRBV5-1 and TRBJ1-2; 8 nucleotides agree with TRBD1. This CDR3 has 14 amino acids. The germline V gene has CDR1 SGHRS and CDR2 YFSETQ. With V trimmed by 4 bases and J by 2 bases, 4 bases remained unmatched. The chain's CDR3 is CASSLRQGNYGYTF. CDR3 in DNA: TGCGCCAGCAGCCTCCGACAGGGGAACTATGGCTACACCTTC.

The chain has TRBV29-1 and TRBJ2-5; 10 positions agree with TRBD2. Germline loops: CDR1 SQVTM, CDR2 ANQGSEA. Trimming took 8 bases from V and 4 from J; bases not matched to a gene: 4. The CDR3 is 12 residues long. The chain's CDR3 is CSLWTSGETQYF. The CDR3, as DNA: TGCAGCCTCTGGACTAGCGGAGAGACCCAGTACTTC.

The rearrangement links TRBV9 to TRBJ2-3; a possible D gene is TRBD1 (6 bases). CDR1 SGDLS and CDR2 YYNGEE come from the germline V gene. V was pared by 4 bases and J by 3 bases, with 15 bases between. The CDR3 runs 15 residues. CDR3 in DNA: TGTGCCAGCAGCCGACAGGCCCTCCAGACAGATACGCAGTATTTT. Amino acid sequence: CASSRQALQTDTQYF.

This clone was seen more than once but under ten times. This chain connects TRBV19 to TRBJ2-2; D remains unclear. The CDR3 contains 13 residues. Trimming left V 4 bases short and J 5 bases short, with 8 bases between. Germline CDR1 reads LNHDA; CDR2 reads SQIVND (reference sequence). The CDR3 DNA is TGTGCCAGTAGTAAGCAAGGTACCGGGGAGCTGTTTTTT. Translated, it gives CASSKQGTGELFF.

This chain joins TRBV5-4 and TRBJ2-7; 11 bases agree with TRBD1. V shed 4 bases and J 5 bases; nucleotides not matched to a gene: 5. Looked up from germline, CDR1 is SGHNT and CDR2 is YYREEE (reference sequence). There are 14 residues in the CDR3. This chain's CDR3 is CASSHRDRGNEQYF. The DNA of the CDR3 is TGTGCCAGCAGCCACCGGGACAGGGGGAACGAGCAGTACTTC.

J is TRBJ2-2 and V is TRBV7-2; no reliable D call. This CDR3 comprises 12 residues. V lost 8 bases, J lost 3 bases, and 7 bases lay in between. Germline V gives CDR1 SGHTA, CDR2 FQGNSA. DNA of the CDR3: TGTGCCAGCGGCATAGACACCGGGGAGCTGTTTTTT. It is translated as CASGIDTGELFF.

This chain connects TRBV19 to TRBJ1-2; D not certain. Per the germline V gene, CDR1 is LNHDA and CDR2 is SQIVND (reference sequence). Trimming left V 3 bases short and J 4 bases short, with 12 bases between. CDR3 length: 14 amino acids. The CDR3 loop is CASSMRGYGYGYTF. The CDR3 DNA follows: TGTGCCAGTAGTATGCGGGGTTATGGCTATGGCTACACCTTC.

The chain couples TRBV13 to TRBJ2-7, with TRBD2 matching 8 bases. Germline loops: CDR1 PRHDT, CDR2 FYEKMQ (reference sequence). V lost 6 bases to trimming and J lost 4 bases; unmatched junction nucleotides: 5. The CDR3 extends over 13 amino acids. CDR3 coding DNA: TGTGCCAGCAGTTGGGCTAGCGGGTACGAGCAGTACGTC. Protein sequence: CASSWASGYEQYV.

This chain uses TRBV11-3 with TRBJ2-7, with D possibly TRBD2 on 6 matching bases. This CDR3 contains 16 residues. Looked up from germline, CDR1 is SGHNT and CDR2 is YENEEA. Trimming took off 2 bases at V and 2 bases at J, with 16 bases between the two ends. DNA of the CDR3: TGTGCCAGCAGCTTATCTGGGTGGGGCGGGACCTACGAGCAGTACGTC. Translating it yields CASSLSGWGGTYEQYV.

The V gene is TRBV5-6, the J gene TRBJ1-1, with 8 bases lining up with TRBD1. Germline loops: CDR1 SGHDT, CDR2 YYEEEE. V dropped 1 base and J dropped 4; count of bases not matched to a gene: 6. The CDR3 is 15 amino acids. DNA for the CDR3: TGTGCCAGCAGCTTGATACAGGGGGACGGCACTGAAGCTTTCTTT. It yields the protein CASSLIQGDGTEAFF.

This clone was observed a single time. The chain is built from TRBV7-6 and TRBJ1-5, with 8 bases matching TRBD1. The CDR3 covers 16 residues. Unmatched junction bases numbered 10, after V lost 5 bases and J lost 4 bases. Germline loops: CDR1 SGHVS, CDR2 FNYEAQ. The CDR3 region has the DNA TGTGCCAGCAGCCCGCGGACAGGGTCGGGTAATCAGCCCCAGCATTTT. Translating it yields CASSPRTGSGNQPQHF.

CDR3 sequence reads: CASRGSTDTQYF. For the CDR3, the DNA is TGTGCCAGTAGGGGTAGCACAGATACGCAGTATTTT. V and J are TRBV19 and TRBJ2-3; D is ambiguous. This CDR3 has 12 amino acids. Germline values: CDR1 LNHDA, CDR2 SQIVND (reference sequence). V was cut by 6 bases and J by 0 bases, with 4 bases left in between.

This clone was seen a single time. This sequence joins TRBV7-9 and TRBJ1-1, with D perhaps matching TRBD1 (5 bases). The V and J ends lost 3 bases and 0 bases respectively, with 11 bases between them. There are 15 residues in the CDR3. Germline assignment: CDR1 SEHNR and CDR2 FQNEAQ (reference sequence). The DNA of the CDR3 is TGTGCCAGCAGCTTGGACACACCTATGAACACTGAAGCTTTCTTT. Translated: CASSLDTPMNTEAFF.

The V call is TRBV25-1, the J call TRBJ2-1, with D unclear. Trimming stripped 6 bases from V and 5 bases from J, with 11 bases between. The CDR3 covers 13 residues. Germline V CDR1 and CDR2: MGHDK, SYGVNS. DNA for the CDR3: TGTGCCAGCAGCCCTACAGTGAACAATGAGCAGTTCTTC. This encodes CASSPTVNNEQFF.

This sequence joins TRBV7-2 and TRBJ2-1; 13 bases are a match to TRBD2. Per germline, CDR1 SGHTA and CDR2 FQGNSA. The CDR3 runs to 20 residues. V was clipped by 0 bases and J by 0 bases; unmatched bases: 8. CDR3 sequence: CASSLARGTSGNSSYNEQFF. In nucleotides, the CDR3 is TGTGCCAGCAGCTTAGCCCGCGGGACTAGCGGGAATAGCTCCTACAATGAGCAGTTCTTC.

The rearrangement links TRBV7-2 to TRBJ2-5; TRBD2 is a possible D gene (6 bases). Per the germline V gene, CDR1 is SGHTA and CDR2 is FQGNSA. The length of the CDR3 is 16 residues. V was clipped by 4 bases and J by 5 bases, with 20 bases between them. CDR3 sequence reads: CASSWTGGEGAETQYF. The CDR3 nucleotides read TGTGCCAGCAGCTGGACGGGCGGGGAAGGGGCGGAGACCCAGTACTTC.

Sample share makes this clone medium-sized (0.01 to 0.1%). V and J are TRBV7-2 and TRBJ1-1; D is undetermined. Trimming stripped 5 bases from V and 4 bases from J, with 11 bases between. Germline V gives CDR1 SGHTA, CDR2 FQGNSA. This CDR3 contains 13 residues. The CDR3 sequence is CASSPGWFTEAFF. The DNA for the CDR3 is TGTGCCAGCAGCCCCGGATGGTTCACTGAAGCTTTCTTT. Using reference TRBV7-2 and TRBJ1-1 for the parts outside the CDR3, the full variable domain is GAGVSQSPSNKVTEKGKDVELRCDPISGHTALYWYRQSLGQGLEFLIYFQGNSAPDKSGLPSDRFSAERTGGSVSTLTIQRTQQEDSAVYLCASSPGWFTEAFFGQGTRLTVV.

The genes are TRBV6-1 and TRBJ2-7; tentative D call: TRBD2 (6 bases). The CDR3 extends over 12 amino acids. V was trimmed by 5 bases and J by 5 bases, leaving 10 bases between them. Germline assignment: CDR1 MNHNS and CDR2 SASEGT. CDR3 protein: CASSIAVHEQYV. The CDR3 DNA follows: TGTGCCAGCAGTATAGCGGTCCACGAGCAGTACGTC.

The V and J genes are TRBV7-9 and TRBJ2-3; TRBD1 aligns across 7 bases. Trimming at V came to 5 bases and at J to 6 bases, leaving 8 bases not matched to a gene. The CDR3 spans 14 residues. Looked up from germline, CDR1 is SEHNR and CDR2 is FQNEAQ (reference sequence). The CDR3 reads CASSLTGAPDTQYF. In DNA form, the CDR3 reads TGTGCCAGCAGCCTAACAGGGGCCCCGGATACGCAGTATTTT. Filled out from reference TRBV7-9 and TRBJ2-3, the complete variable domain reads DTGVSQNPRHKITKRGQNVTFRCDPISEHNRLYWYRQTLGQGPEFLTYFQNEAQLEKSRLLSDRFSAERPKGSFSTLEIQRTEQGDSAMYLCASSLTGAPDTQYFGPGTRLTVL.

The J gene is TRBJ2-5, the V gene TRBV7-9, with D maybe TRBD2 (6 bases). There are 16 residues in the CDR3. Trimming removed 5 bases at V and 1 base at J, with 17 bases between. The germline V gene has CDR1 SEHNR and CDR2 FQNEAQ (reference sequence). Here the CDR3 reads CASSQVPAGLQETQYF. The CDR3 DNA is TGTGCCAGCAGCCAGGTACCAGCGGGTCTCCAAGAGACCCAGTACTTC.